The source of this T cell receptor beta chain is a study of cytomegalovirus exposure and HLA in healthy donors. The PCR was carried out with 60 Vbeta primers and 13 Jbeta primers. Profiled with immunoSEQ multiplex PCR; TCRdb holds only in-frame clones, not every one. The data contain fewer than 200,000 clones, around 81% of them seen just once; the ten biggest clones take up 5% to 7%. Germline lookup yields CDR1 PRHDT and CDR2 FYEKMQ (reference sequence). With 2 bases clipped from V and 5 bases from J, the junction kept 11 bases outside the gene matches. CDR3 length: 18 amino acids. This chain connects TRBV13 to TRBJ2-2; 10 bases are shared with TRBD2. Sequenced: PBMCs. This receptor was obtained from a middle-aged man in good health and CMV-seronegative. The CDR3 bases are TGTGCCAGCAGCTTAAGTCCCAGCGGGAGGGCCGGGACCGGGGAGCTGTTTTTT. This translates into CASSLSPSGRAGTGELFF.